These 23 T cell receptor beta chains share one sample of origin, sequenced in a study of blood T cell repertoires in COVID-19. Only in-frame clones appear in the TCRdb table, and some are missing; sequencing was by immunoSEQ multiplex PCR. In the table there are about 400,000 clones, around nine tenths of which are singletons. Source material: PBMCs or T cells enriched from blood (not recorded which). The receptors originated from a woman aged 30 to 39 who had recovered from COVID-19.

CDR3 sequence: CASSRWTSSSRNEQFF. The CDR3 region has the DNA TGCGCCAGCAGCCGGTGGACTAGCAGTTCAAGGAATGAGCAGTTCTTC. This sequence joins TRBV5-1 and TRBJ2-1; 8 positions match TRBD2. The germline V gene encodes CDR1 SGHRS and CDR2 YFSETQ. J gave up 7 bases and V 4 bases, and 13 bases lay outside the gene matches. The CDR3 is 16 residues long. Looking up the rest from reference TRBV5-1 and TRBJ2-1 gives the full variable domain: KAGVTQTPRYLIKTRGQQVTLSCSPISGHRSVSWYQQTPGQGLQFLFEYFSETQRNKGNFPGRFSGRQFSNSRSEMNVSTLELGDSALYLCASSRWTSSSRNEQFFGPGTRLTVL.

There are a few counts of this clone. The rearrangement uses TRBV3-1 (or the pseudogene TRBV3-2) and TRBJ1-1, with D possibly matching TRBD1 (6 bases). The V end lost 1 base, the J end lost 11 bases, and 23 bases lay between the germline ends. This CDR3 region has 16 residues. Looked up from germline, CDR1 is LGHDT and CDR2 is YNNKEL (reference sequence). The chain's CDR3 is CASSQVGGQLSVAAFF. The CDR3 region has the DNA TGTGCCAGCAGCCAAGTCGGCGGACAGCTAAGCGTGGCGGCTTTCTTT.

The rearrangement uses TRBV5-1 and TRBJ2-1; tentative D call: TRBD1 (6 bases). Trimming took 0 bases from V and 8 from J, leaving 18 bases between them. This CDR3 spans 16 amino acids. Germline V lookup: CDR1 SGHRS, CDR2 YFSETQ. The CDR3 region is CASSLDGQLYTHEQFF. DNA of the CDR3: TGCGCCAGCAGCTTGGATGGACAGCTCTATACCCATGAGCAGTTCTTC.

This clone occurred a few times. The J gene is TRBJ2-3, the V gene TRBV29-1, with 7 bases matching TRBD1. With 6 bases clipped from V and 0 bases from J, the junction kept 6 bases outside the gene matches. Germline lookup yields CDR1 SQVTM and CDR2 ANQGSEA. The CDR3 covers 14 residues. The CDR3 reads CSVYARGSTDTQYF. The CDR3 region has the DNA TGCAGCGTCTATGCCAGGGGGAGCACAGATACGCAGTATTTT.

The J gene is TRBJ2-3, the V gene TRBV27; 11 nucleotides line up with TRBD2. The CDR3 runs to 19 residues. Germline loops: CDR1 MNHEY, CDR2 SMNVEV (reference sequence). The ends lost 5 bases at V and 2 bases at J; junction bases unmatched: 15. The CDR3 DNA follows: TGTGCCAGCAGTCCACGCCTCGCGACTAGCGGGGTTTACACAGATACGCAGTATTTT. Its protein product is CASSPRLATSGVYTDTQYF.

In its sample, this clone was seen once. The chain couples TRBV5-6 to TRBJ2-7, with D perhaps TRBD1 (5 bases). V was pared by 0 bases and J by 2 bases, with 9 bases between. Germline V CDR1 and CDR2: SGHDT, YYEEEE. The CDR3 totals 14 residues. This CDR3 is CASSLVSGTYEQYF. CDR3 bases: TGTGCCAGCAGCTTGGTCTCAGGGACCTACGAGCAGTACTTC.

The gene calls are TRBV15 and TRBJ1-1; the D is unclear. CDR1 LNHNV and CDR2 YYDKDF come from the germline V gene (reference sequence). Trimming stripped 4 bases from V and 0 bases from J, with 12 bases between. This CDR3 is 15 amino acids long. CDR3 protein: CATSTQNKMNTEAFF. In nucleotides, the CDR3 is TGTGCCACCAGCACCCAAAACAAAATGAACACTGAAGCTTTCTTT.

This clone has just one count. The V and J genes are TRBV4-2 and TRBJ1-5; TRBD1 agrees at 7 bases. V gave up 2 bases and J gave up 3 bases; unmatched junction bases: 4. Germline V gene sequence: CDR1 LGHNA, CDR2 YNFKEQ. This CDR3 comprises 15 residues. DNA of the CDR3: TGTGCCAGCAGCCAAACCGGGACAGCCAATCAGCCCCAGCATTTT. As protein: CASSQTGTANQPQHF.

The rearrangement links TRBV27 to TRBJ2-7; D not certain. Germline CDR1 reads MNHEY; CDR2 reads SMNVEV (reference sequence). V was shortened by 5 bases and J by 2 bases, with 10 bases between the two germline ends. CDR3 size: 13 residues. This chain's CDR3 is CASSANVAYEQYF. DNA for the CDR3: TGTGCCAGCAGTGCTAACGTAGCCTACGAGCAGTACTTC.

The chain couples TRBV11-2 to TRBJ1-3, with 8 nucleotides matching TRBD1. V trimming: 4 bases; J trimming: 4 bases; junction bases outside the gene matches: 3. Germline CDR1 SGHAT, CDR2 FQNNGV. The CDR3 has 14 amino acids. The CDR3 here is CASSSDRVGNTIYF. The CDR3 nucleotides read TGTGCCAGCAGCTCGGACAGGGTGGGAAACACCATATATTTT. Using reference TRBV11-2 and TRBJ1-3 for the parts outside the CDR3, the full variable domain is EAGVAQSPRYKIIEKRQSVAFWCNPISGHATLYWYQQILGQGPKLLIQFQNNGVVDDSQLPKDRFSAERLKGVDSTLKIQPAKLEDSAVYLCASSSDRVGNTIYFGEGSWLTVV.

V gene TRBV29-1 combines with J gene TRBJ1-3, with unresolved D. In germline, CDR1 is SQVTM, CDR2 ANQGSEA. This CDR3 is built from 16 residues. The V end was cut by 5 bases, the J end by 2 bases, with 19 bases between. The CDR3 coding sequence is TGCAGCGTTAGTGGGGTAACCGAGGGTGCTGGAAACACCATATATTTT. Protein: CSVSGVTEGAGNTIYF. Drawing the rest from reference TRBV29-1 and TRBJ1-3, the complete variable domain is SAVISQKPSRDICQRGTSLTIQCQVDSQVTMMFWYRQQPGQSLTLIATANQGSEATYESGFVIDKFPISRPNLTFSTLTVSNMSPEDSSIYLCSVSGVTEGAGNTIYFGEGSWLTVV.

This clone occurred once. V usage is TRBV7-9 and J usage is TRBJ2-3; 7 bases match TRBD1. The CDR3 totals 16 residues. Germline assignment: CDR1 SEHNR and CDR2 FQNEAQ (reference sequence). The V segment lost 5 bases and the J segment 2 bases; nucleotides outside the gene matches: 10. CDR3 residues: CASSPIGTVHTDTQYF. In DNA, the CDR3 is TGTGCCAGCAGCCCAATCGGGACAGTCCACACAGATACGCAGTATTTT.

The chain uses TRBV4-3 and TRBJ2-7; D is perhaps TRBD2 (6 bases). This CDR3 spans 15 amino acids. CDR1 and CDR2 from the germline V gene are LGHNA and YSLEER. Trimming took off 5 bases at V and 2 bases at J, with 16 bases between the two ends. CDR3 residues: CASSEVWRGPYEQYF. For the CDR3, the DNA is TGCGCCAGCAGCGAAGTTTGGCGGGGTCCCTACGAGCAGTACTTC.

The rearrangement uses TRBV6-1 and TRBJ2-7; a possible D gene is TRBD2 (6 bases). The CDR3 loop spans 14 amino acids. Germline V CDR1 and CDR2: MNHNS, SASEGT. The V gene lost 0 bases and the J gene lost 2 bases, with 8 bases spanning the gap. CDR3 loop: CASSEAGGAYEQYF. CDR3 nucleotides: TGTGCCAGCAGTGAAGCAGGAGGGGCCTACGAGCAGTACTTC.

CDR3 in amino acids: CASKVAGVETQYF. CDR3 DNA sequence: TGTGCCAGTAAGGTAGCGGGAGTGGAGACCCAGTACTTC. The chain joins TRBV19 to TRBJ2-5, with 9 bases that match TRBD2. V gave up 7 bases and J gave up 5 bases; unmatched junction bases: 5. The V gene's germline CDR1 is LNHDA and CDR2 SQIVND (reference sequence). This CDR3 has 13 amino acids.

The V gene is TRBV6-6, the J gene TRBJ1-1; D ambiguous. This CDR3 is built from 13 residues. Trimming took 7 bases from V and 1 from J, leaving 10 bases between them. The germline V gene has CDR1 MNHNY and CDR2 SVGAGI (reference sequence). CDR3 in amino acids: CASIETWNTEAFF. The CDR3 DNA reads TGTGCCAGCATCGAAACATGGAACACTGAAGCTTTCTTT.

DNA of the CDR3: TGTGCCAGCAGTTGGGCCCTGGGCGGGGAAACTGAAGCTTTCTTT. Its translation: CASSWALGGETEAFF. The chain couples TRBV6-5 to TRBJ1-1; D call uncertain. The germline V gene encodes CDR1 MNHEY and CDR2 SVGAGI. This CDR3 has 15 residues. Trimming cost V 4 bases and J 5 bases, with 17 bases left between them.

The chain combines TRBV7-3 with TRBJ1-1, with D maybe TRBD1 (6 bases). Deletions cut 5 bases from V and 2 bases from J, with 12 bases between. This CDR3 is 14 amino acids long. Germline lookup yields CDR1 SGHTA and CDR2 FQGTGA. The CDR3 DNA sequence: TGTGCCAGCAGCGCACAGGGAATCAACACTGAAGCTTTCTTT. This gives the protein CASSAQGINTEAFF.

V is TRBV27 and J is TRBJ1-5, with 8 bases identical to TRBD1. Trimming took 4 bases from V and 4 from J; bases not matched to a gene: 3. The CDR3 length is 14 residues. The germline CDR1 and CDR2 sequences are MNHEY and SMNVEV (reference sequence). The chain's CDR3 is CASSSQGANQPQHF. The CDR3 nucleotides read TGTGCCAGCAGTTCGCAGGGGGCGAATCAGCCCCAGCATTTT.

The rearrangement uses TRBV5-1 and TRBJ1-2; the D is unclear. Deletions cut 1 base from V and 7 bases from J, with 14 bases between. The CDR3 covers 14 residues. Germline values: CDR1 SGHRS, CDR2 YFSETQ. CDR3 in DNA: TGCGCCAGCAGCTTGTTGTTTGGAGGAGGTGGCTACACCTTC. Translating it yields CASSLLFGGGGYTF.

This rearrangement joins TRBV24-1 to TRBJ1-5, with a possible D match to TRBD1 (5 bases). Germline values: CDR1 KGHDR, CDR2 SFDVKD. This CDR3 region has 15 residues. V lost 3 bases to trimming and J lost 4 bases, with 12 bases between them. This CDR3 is CATSDVGPRNQPQHF. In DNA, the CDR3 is TGTGCCACCAGTGATGTGGGGCCGAGAAATCAGCCCCAGCATTTT.

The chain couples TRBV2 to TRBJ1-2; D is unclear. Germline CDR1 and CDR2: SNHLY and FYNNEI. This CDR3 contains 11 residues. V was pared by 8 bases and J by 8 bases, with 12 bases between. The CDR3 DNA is TGTGCCAGCGGCGAGGTCCAAGGCTACACCTTC. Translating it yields CASGEVQGYTF.

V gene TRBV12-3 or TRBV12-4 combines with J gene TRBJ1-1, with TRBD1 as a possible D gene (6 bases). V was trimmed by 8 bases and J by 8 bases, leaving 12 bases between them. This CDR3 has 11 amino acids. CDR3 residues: CASARGWEAFF. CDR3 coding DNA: TGTGCCAGCGCTAGGGGGTGGGAAGCTTTCTTT.